This is a list of T cell receptor beta chains from one sample in a study of immune evolution from preneoplasia to lung adenocarcinoma. Repertoires were generated with immunoSEQ multiplex PCR, while TCRdb's copy carries only in-frame clones and drops some. Here the sample spans about 11,000 clones, about 79% being singletons. The source material was FFPE minimally invasive lung adenocarcinoma tissue. These receptors all stem from a person aged 60-79 years with lung adenocarcinoma. The conserved cysteine and the conserved F or W are not part of the CDR3 here. The order of the fields is V gene, clone size, CDR3 protein. Some rows mark clone size as missing; the rest say once, few, many or name a class of expanded clone.

TRBV5-6 | - | ASSLFGGAVEQY
TRBV7-9 | - | ASSLASGGGELF
TRBV11-2 | - | ASSLDGAATDTQY
TRBV7-2 | - | ASSLVPDRGLYGYT
TRBV6-1 | - | ASRGYEQY
TRBV2 | - | ASSVTGKGEQY
TRBV7-9 | - | ASSRGQGVGGNQPQH
TRBV28 | - | ASSLYQRIGGADTQY
TRBV7-6 | - | ASSPDNSGNTIY
TRBV19 | - | ASKYEGNQPQH
TRBV5-1 | - | ASSLSPGKTNTEAF
TRBV7-6 | - | ASSLWGETQY
TRBV28 | few | ASRGGPWLRPGQPQH
TRBV19 | - | ASSMGDSGNTIY
TRBV29-1 | few | SVEIDTAIYGYT
TRBV19 | - | ASSIDSTAEAF
TRBV7-9 | once | ASSLGGLETQY
TRBV19 | - | ASNSGTGGGTEAF